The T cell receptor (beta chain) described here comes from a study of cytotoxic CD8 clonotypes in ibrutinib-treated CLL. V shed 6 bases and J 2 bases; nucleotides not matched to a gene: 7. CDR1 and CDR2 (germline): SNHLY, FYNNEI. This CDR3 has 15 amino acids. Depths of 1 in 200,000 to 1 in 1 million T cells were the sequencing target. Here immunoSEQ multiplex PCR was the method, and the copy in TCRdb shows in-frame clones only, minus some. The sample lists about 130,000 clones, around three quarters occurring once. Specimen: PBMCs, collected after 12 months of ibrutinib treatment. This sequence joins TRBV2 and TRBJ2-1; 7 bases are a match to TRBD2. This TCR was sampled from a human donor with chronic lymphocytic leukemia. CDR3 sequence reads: CASSSELAAYNEQFF. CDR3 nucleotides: TGTGCCAGCAGCTCGGAGCTAGCGGCCTACAATGAGCAGTTCTTC.